This T cell receptor beta chain came from a study of blood T cells in healthy people across ages. Primers used in a second PCR of roughly 6 to 12 cycles were a sample-barcoded 5' primer and a J-beta primer mix. TCRdb used MiXCR to reprocess the 5' RACE reads, holding one entry per CDR3 protein. The sample comprises some 320,000 distinct CDR3 sequences, less than 30% of which are singletons, and roughly 30% rests with the top ten. V lost 3 bases and J 3 bases, leaving 15 bases between the germline ends. Germline V gene data show CDR1 as SGHAT and CDR2 as FQNNGV. The length of the CDR3 is 16 residues. The gene calls are TRBV11-2 and TRBJ2-1; D is perhaps TRBD1 or TRBD2 (6 bases each). The specimen was blood. This clonotype originated in a woman in her 70s in good health. Here the CDR3 DNA reads TGTGCCAGCAGCTTCCGTGGAGGGGGTGTCTACAATGAGCAGTTCTTC. Residues: CASSFRGGGVYNEQFF.